These 23 T cell receptor beta chains share one sample of origin, sequenced in a study of blood T cells in healthy people across ages. For the second PCR, which ran for about 7 to 11 cycles, a sample-barcoded 5' primer and a J-beta primer mix were used. Via MiXCR, TCRdb re-called the 5' RACE reads, giving one row per CDR3 protein. The sample yields about a million distinct CDR3 sequences, 40% to 60% seen once. Input material: blood. Receptors originate from a man aged 25-40 years in good health.

V and J are TRBV20-1 and TRBJ2-3, with TRBD2 matching over 9 bases. CDR3 length: 15 amino acids. Trimming took 4 bases from V and 4 from J; bases not matched to a gene: 9. Per germline, CDR1 DFQATT and CDR2 SNEGSKA (reference sequence). The CDR3 bases are TGCAGTGCTACTCTGGCGGGGGGGCTCGCAGATACGCAGTATTTT. As protein: CSATLAGGLADTQYF.

The chain couples TRBV20-1 to TRBJ1-1; 7 bases map to TRBD1. V gave up 5 bases and J gave up 4 bases; unmatched junction bases: 1. This CDR3 region has 11 residues. Germline V CDR1 and CDR2: DFQATT, SNEGSKA (reference sequence). The CDR3 nucleotides read TGCAGTGCTGCAGGGGGCACTGAAGCTTTCTTT. Translated, it gives CSAAGGTEAFF.

The rearrangement joins TRBV5-1 to TRBJ2-1, with 9 positions matching TRBD2. Germline V gene sequence: CDR1 SGHRS, CDR2 YFSETQ. V dropped 5 bases and J dropped 2; count of bases not matched to a gene: 2. The CDR3 sequence is 14 residues long. The chain's CDR3 is CASRTSGTYNEQFF. The DNA for the CDR3 is TGCGCCAGCAGGACTAGCGGAACCTACAATGAGCAGTTCTTC.

To note about this clonotype: A much larger clone sits a single nucleotide away, making a read error possible. The rearrangement links TRBV12-3 or TRBV12-4 to TRBJ2-1; D is unclear. The CDR3 is made up of 15 amino acids. The DNA of the CDR3 is TGTGCCGGCAGTCCGACGGTTATCTCCTACAATGAGCAGTTCTTC. Protein: CAGSPTVISYNEQFF.

This clonotype has more than one count but fewer than ten. V is TRBV10-3 and J is TRBJ2-7; D perhaps matches TRBD2 (6 bases). Deletions cut 0 bases from V and 0 bases from J, with 6 bases between. Germline CDR1 is ENHRY and CDR2 is SYGVKD. The CDR3 covers 14 residues. The CDR3 loop is CAISESRDSYEQYF. The DNA for the CDR3 is TGTGCCATCAGTGAGTCGCGGGACTCCTACGAGCAGTACTTC.

The J gene is TRBJ2-7, the V gene TRBV5-1, with 10 bases lining up with TRBD1. Trimming at V came to 5 bases and at J to 6 bases, leaving 11 bases not matched to a gene. Germline CDR1 SGHRS, CDR2 YFSETQ. The CDR3 loop spans 15 amino acids. The CDR3 nucleotides read TGCGCCAGCAGAGGGGGGACAGGGGATTTCTCCGAGCAGTACTTC. This translates into CASRGGTGDFSEQYF.

This rearrangement joins TRBV7-9 to TRBJ2-6, with D tentatively TRBD2 (6 bases). This CDR3 has 15 amino acids. Germline V gives CDR1 SEHNR, CDR2 FQNEAQ (reference sequence). The V gene lost 8 bases and the J gene lost 3 bases, with 14 bases spanning the gap. The DNA for the CDR3 is TGTGCCAGCGGACCACGGGGGTTTGGGGCCAACGTCCTGACTTTC. Its protein is CASGPRGFGANVLTF.

This clonotype was found many times. CDR3 DNA: TGTGCCAGCAGCCCGGGGACAAGGGATGAGCAGTTCTTC. Translated, it gives CASSPGTRDEQFF. The chain carries TRBV7-3 and TRBJ2-1, with D perhaps matching TRBD1 (6 bases). The V end was cut by 5 bases, the J end by 8 bases, with 13 bases between. CDR1 is SGHTA, CDR2 FQGTGA, per germline. This CDR3 has 13 residues.

This chain joins TRBV6-5 and TRBJ1-6; no definite D call. Germline CDR1 MNHEY, CDR2 SVGAGI. The CDR3 is made up of 15 amino acids. The germline V and J ends were trimmed by 0 bases and 8 bases, with 11 bases remaining between them. The CDR3 loop reads CASSYSYGLDSPLHF. The CDR3 coding sequence is TGTGCCAGCAGTTACTCGTACGGGTTGGATTCACCCCTCCACTTT.

The chain has TRBV7-9 and TRBJ1-2; D remains unclear. The CDR3 loop spans 19 amino acids. CDR1 is SEHNR, CDR2 FQNEAQ, per germline (reference sequence). V was cut by 4 bases and J by 4 bases, with 28 bases left in between. CDR3 amino acids: CASSSTESTETQNSYGYTF. CDR3 DNA: TGTGCCAGCAGCTCGACTGAATCGACGGAGACCCAAAACTCCTATGGCTACACCTTC.

J is TRBJ1-6 and V is TRBV15; no firm D call. The V end lost 0 bases, the J end lost 6 bases, and 3 bases lay between the germline ends. There are 13 residues in the CDR3. In germline, CDR1 is LNHNV, CDR2 YYDKDF (reference sequence). The CDR3 protein is CATSRDLNSPLHF. The CDR3 DNA follows: TGTGCCACCAGCAGAGATCTTAATTCACCCCTCCACTTT.

Note on this clonotype: Possible read error: a much larger clone is one base away. The genes are TRBV11-3 and TRBJ2-1; no firm D call. Trimming removed 1 base from V and 6 bases from J, with 10 bases in between. The CDR3 runs to 14 residues. Germline V gene sequence: CDR1 SGHNT, CDR2 YENEEA. The CDR3 bases are TGTGCCAGCAGCTTAGGACGGGCATCCAATGAGCAGTTCTTC. Translating gives CASSLGRASNEQFF.

V usage is TRBV12-3 or TRBV12-4 and J usage is TRBJ1-2; 11 positions match TRBD1. There are 14 residues in the CDR3. With V trimmed by 3 bases and J by 7 bases, 4 bases remained unmatched. CDR3 sequence (DNA): TGTGCCAGCAGTTTGGCGGACAGGGGGCTTGGCTACACCTTC. This encodes CASSLADRGLGYTF.

The V call is TRBV5-5, the J call TRBJ1-5, with D possibly being TRBD1 (5 bases). The CDR3 consists of 16 residues. V lost 4 bases to trimming and J lost 3 bases, with 17 bases between them. The germline V gene has CDR1 SGHKS and CDR2 YYEKEE (reference sequence). The CDR3 spells CASSTVRQGSNQPQHF. CDR3 bases: TGTGCCAGCAGCACTGTCCGGCAGGGCTCCAATCAGCCCCAGCATTTT.

The chain has TRBV5-1 and TRBJ2-7, with D possibly TRBD2 on 6 matching bases. The CDR3 sequence is 16 residues long. Germline CDR1 SGHRS, CDR2 YFSETQ. Deletions cut 0 bases from V and 4 bases from J, with 17 bases between. CDR3 amino acids: CASSLELGEVGYEQYF. CDR3 bases: TGCGCCAGCAGCTTGGAGCTCGGGGAGGTTGGATACGAGCAGTACTTC.

The table lists this clonotype with a few counts. The rearrangement links TRBV4-3 to TRBJ1-2, with TRBD1 as a possible D gene (6 bases). The germline V and J ends were trimmed by 4 bases and 4 bases, with 16 bases remaining between them. Germline CDR1 is LGHNA and CDR2 is YSLEER. The CDR3 loop spans 15 amino acids. In DNA form, the CDR3 reads TGCGCCAGCAGCCCAGAACAGGGACGGACCTATGGCTACACCTTC. Protein product: CASSPEQGRTYGYTF.

V and J are TRBV29-1 and TRBJ1-1, with D maybe TRBD1 (5 bases). Germline assignment: CDR1 SQVTM and CDR2 ANQGSEA. The CDR3 spans 13 residues. The V end was cut by 8 bases, the J end by 3 bases, with 16 bases between. The chain's CDR3 is CSFVEVGDTEAFF. As DNA, the CDR3 is TGCAGCTTCGTTGAGGTGGGGGACACTGAAGCTTTCTTT.

This chain uses TRBV7-9 with TRBJ2-5, with D possibly TRBD2 on 5 matching bases. Germline V lookup: CDR1 SEHNR, CDR2 FQNEAQ (reference sequence). The CDR3 extends over 15 amino acids. The V end lost 4 bases, the J end lost 1 base, and 13 bases lay between the germline ends. The CDR3 spells CASSYEPGFQETQYF. CDR3 bases: TGTGCCAGCAGCTACGAACCGGGGTTCCAAGAGACCCAGTACTTC.

This clonotype was recorded only once. J is TRBJ2-3 and V is TRBV12-3 or TRBV12-4; 10 nucleotides match TRBD2. The V segment lost 6 bases and the J segment 4 bases; nucleotides outside the gene matches: 1. The CDR3 has 13 residues. The CDR3 coding sequence is TGTGCCAGCAGGCTAGCGGGGGCAGATACGCAGTATTTT. It yields the protein CASRLAGADTQYF.

This clonotype was seen more than once but under ten times. The V call is TRBV29-1, the J call TRBJ2-5, with TRBD2 matching over 14 bases. Gene TRBJ2-7 matches the end of the DNA better, so the J call may be wrong. The V gene's germline CDR1 is SQVTM and CDR2 ANQGSEA. The CDR3 covers 15 residues. The CDR3 spells CSVEGTSGGAYEQYF. The DNA of the CDR3 is TGCAGCGTTGAGGGGACTAGCGGGGGAGCCTACGAGCAGTACTTC.

This clonotype was counted a single time. A read error may produce the germline difference seen at one junction end. The chain has TRBV4-2 and TRBJ2-7, with D hard to call. Matching the DNA end better, TRBJ2-5 makes the J call doubtful. The CDR3 spans 12 residues. Germline CDR1 and CDR2: LGHNA and YNFKEQ. CDR3 protein: CASNQDAVTQYF. CDR3 bases: TGTGCCAGCAACCAAGATGCCGTGACCCAGTACTTC.

This clonotype has just a few counts. The chain uses TRBV4-1 and TRBJ2-3, with 13 nucleotides matching TRBD2. The CDR3 is 19 amino acids. CDR1 and CDR2 (germline): MGHRA, YSYEKL. The V gene end was trimmed by 2 bases and the J gene end by 1 base; junction bases not matched to a gene: 9. This CDR3 is CASSQHPPGTSGGTDTQYF. Here the CDR3 DNA reads TGCGCCAGCAGCCAACACCCACCCGGGACTAGCGGGGGCACAGATACGCAGTATTTT.

This clonotype occurred a few times. The chain is built from TRBV6-2 or TRBV6-3 and TRBJ2-1, with 16 bases identical to TRBD2. The CDR3 is made up of 15 amino acids. Germline CDR1 reads MNHEY; CDR2 reads SVGEGT. After removal of 6 bases from V and 5 bases from J, the junction contained 1 base not matched to a gene. Here the CDR3 reads CASRGLAGGNNEQFF. The DNA for the CDR3 is TGTGCCAGCAGGGGACTAGCGGGGGGGAACAATGAGCAGTTCTTC.